This T cell receptor beta chain was identified during a study of tumor-infiltrating lymphocytes in oesophageal squamous cell carcinoma. In its sample, this clonotype ranks as large. MiXCR was run by TCRdb on the PCR reads, yielding one entry per CDR3 protein. The table shows approximately 11,000 distinct CDR3 sequences, with around 50% occurring only once. The CDR3 runs 13 residues. Trimming removed 5 bases from V and 6 bases from J, with 8 bases in between. Germline CDR1 reads SEHNR; CDR2 reads FQNEAQ (reference sequence). Sequenced input: esophageal tumor tissue. This chain uses TRBV7-9 with TRBJ2-6; D not certain. The clonotype comes from a male donor with esophageal squamous cell carcinoma. The CDR3 protein is CASSPQEANVLTF. In nucleotides, the CDR3 is TGTGCCAGCAGCCCCCAGGAGGCCAACGTCCTGACTTTC. Full variable domain (missing parts from reference TRBV7-9 and TRBJ2-6): DTGVSQNPRHKITKRGQNVTFRCDPISEHNRLYWYRQTLGQGPEFLTYFQNEAQLEKSRLLSDRFSAERPKGSFSTLEIQRTEQGDSAMYLCASSPQEANVLTFGAGSRLTVL.